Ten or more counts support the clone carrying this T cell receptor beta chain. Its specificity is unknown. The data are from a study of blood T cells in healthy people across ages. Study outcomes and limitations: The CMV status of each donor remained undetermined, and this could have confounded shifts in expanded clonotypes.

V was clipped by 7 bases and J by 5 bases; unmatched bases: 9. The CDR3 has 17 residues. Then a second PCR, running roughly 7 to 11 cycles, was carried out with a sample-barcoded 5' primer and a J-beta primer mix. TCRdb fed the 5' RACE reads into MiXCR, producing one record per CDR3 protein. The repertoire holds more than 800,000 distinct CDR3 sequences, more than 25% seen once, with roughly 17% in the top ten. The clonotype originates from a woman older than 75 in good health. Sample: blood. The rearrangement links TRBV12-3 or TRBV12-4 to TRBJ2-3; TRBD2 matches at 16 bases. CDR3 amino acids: CASNSGTSGGEGDTQYF. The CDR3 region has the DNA TGTGCCAGCAACTCCGGGACTAGCGGGGGGGAGGGAGATACGCAGTATTTT.